The present TCR beta chain was sequenced within a study of identical twins. The V end was cut by 0 bases, the J end by 8 bases, with 14 bases between. Germline V gene lookup returns CDR1 MRHNA and CDR2 SNTAGT. The CDR3 runs to 15 residues. TCRdb itself ran the 5' RACE reads through MiXCR, one entry per CDR3 protein. The table lists 1.5 million to 2 million distinct CDR3 sequences, around 33% of them singletons. Material for sequencing was cord blood. This receptor was taken from a newborn girl in good health. The chain joins TRBV6-4 to TRBJ2-1, with D possibly TRBD2 on 6 matching bases. CDR3 amino acids: CASSDSWRDLDEQFF. The CDR3 nucleotides are TGTGCCAGCAGTGACTCTTGGCGGGATCTCGATGAGCAGTTCTTC.